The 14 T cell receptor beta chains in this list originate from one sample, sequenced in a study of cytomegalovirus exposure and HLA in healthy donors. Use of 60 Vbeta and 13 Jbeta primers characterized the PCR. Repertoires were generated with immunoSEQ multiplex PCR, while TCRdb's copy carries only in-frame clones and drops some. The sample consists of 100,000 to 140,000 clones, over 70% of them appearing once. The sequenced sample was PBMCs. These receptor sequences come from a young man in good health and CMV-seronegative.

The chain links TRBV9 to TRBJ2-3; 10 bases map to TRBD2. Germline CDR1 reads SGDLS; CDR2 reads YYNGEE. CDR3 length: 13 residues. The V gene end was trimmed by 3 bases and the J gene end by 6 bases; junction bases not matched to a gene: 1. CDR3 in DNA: TGTGCCAGCAGCGAACTAGCGGGGGATACGCAGTATTTT. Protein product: CASSELAGDTQYF.

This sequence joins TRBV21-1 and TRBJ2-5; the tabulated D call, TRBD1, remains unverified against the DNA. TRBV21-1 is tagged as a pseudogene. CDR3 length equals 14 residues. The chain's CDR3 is CASSKRDRVETQYF. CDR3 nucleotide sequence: TGTGCCAGCAGCAAACGGGACAGGGTGGAGACCCAGTACTTC.

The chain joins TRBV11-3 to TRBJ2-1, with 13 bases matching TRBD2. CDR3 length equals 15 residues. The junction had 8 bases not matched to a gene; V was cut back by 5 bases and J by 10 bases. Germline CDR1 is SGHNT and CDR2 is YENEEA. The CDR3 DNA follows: TGTGCCAGCAGCGAACTAGCGGGAGGGCCTCTGGAGCAGTTCTTC. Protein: CASSELAGGPLEQFF.

CDR3 in DNA: TGTGCCAGCAACCAACTACCGAACACCGGGGAGCTGTTTTTT. Residues: CASNQLPNTGELFF. The rearrangement joins TRBV5-8 to TRBJ2-2, with D hard to call. CDR3 length: 14 residues. Trimming took off 6 bases at V and 0 bases at J, with 9 bases between the two ends. The germline gives CDR1 SGHTS, CDR2 YDEGEE.

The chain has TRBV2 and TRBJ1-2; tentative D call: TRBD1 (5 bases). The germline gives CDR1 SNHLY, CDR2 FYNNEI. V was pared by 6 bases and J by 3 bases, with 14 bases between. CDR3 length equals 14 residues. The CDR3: CASRAAREDYGYTF. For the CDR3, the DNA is TGTGCCAGCAGGGCCGCCAGGGAGGACTATGGCTACACCTTC.

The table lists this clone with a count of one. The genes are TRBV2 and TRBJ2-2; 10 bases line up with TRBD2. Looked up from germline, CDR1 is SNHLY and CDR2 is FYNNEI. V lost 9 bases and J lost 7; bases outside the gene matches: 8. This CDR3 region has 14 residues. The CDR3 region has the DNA TGTGCCAGAGGACTAGCGGAGAAGGACGGGGAGCTGTTTTTT. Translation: CARGLAEKDGELFF.

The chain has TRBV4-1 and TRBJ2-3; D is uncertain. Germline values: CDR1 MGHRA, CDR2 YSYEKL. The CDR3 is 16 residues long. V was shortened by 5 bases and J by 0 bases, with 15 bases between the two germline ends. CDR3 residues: CASSSLDTSSTDTQYF. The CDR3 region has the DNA TGCGCCAGCAGCTCCTTAGACACCTCTAGCACAGATACGCAGTATTTT.

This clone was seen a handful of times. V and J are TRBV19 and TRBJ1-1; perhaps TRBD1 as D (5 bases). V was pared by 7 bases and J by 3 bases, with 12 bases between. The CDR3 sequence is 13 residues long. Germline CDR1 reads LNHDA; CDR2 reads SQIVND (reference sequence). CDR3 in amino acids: CASMSRGDTEAFF. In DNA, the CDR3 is TGTGCCAGTATGAGTCGGGGGGACACTGAAGCTTTCTTT.

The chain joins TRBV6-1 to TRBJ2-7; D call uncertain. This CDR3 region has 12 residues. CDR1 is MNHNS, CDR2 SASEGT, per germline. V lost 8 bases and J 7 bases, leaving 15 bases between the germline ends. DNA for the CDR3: TGTGCCAGCGACCTCATGGGCCGAGAGCAGTACTTC. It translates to CASDLMGREQYF.

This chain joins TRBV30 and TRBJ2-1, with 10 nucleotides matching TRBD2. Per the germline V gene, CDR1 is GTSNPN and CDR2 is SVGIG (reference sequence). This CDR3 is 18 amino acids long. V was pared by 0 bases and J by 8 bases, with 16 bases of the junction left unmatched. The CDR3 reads CAWSVGFLKRGGRDEQFF. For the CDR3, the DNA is TGTGCCTGGAGTGTAGGGTTTCTAAAGCGGGGGGGCCGAGATGAGCAGTTCTTC.

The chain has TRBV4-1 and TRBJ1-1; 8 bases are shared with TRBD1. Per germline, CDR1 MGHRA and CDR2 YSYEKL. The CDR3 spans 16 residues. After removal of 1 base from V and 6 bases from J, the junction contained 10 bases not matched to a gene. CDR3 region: CASSQGLTGDFAEAFF. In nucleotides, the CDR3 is TGCGCCAGCAGCCAAGGGCTGACAGGGGATTTTGCTGAAGCTTTCTTT.

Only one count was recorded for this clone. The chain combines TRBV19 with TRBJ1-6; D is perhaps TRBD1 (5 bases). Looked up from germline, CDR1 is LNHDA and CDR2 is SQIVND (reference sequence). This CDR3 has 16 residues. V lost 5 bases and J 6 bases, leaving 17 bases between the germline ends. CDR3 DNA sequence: TGTGCCAGTAGTGGCCGGTGGGGCAGGGTTAATTCACCCCTCCACTTT. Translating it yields CASSGRWGRVNSPLHF.

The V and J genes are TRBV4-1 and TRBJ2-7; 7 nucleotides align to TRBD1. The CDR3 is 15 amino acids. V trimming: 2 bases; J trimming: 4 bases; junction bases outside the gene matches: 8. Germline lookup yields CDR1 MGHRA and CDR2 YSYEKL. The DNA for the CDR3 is TGCGCCAGCAGCCAAAACGAGGGGGCTATTTACGAGCAGTACTTC. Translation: CASSQNEGAIYEQYF.

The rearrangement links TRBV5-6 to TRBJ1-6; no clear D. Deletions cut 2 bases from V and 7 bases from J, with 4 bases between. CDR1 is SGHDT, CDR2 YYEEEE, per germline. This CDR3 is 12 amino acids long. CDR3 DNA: TGTGCCAGCAGCTTTAGAAATTCACCCCTCCACTTT. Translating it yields CASSFRNSPLHF.